These 4 T cell receptor beta chains originate from one sample sequenced in a study of blood T cell repertoires in COVID-19. TCRdb keeps only in-frame clones here, not all; method: immunoSEQ multiplex PCR. The sample lists over 150,000 clones, about 86% seen once, with about 9.7% in the top ten. What was sequenced was peripheral blood. The receptors derive from a man between 45 and 60 years old with active or convalescent COVID-19.

The J gene is TRBJ2-3, the V gene TRBV2; tentative D call: TRBD1 (6 bases). The CDR3 runs to 14 residues. V shed 7 bases and J shed 0 bases, with 11 bases lying between them. Germline CDR1 is SNHLY and CDR2 is FYNNEI. The CDR3 here is CASTIGQSTDTQYF. The CDR3, as DNA: TGTGCCAGCACAATAGGACAGAGCACAGATACGCAGTATTTT.

Only one count was recorded for this clone. The chain carries TRBV27 and TRBJ1-1; 7 positions agree with TRBD1. The V segment lost 6 bases and the J segment 0 bases; nucleotides outside the gene matches: 10. Per germline, CDR1 MNHEY and CDR2 SMNVEV (reference sequence). This CDR3 has 16 amino acids. The CDR3, as DNA: TGTGCCAGCAGCCTTACGGGACAGAACATGAACACTGAAGCTTTCTTT. It is translated as CASSLTGQNMNTEAFF.

This clone was picked up one time. The genes are TRBV18 and TRBJ2-7; 7 bases match TRBD1. CDR1 is KGHSH and CDR2 is LQKENI in the germline V gene. This CDR3 has 19 residues. V lost 6 bases to trimming and J lost 0 bases; unmatched junction nucleotides: 20. CDR3 amino acids: CASSVTTGSLSLGSYEQYF. The CDR3 DNA follows: TGTGCCAGCTCGGTCACGACAGGGTCGCTTAGTCTCGGCTCCTACGAGCAGTACTTC. Complete variable domain (other parts from reference TRBV18 and TRBJ2-7): NAGVMQNPRHLVRRRGQEARLRCSPMKGHSHVYWYRQLPEEGLKFMVYLQKENIIDESGMPKERFSAEFPKEGPSILRIQQVVRGDSAAYFCASSVTTGSLSLGSYEQYFGPGTRLTVT.

The chain links TRBV19 to TRBJ2-7, with D tentatively TRBD1 (6 bases). The ends were cut back, 3 bases at V and 0 bases at J, with 12 bases in the middle. The CDR3 is 15 amino acids. Germline CDR1 and CDR2: LNHDA and SQIVND (reference sequence). CDR3 amino acids: CASSITGSSSYEQYF. The CDR3 DNA is TGTGCCAGTAGTATCACAGGGTCATCCTCCTACGAGCAGTACTTC.